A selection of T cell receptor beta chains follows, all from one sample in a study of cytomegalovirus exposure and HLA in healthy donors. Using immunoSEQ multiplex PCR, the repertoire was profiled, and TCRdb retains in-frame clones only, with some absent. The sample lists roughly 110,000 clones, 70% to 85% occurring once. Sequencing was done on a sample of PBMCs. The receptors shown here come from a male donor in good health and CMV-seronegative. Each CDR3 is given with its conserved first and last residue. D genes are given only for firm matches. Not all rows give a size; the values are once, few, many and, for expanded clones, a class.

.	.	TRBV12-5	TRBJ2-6	CASVPRTGANVLTF	TGTGCTAGTGTACCGAGAACTGGGGCCAACGTCCTGACTTTC
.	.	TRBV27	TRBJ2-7	CASRRGYEQYF	TGTGCCAGCAGGAGAGGTTACGAGCAGTACTTC
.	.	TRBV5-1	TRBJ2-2	CASSHGSGQVAGELFF	TGCGCCAGCAGCCACGGGAGCGGTCAGGTCGCCGGGGAGCTGTTTTTT
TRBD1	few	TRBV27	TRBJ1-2	CASRRTTQGAYGYTF	TGTGCCAGCAGACGAACCACACAGGGGGCGTATGGCTACACCTTC
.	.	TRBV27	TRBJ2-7	CASSLLGTGRYEQYF	TGTGCCAGCAGTTTATTAGGAACAGGAAGATACGAGCAGTACTTC
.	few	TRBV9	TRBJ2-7	CASSVEGGAYYEQYF	TGTGCCAGCAGCGTAGAAGGAGGAGCCTACTACGAGCAGTACTTC
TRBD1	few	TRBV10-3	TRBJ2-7	CAIWTGGDEQYF	TGTGCCATTTGGACAGGGGGCGACGAGCAGTACTTC
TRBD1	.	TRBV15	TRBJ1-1	CATSTGTGSLGTEAFF	TGTGCCACCAGCACCGGGACAGGCTCCCTGGGCACTGAAGCTTTCTTT
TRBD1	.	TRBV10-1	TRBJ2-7	CASSEGQAYEQYF	TGCGCCAGCAGCGAGGGACAGGCCTACGAGCAGTACTTC
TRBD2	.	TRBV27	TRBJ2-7	CASSLIPTSGRYEQYF	TGTGCCAGCAGTTTAATACCGACTAGCGGGCGCTACGAGCAGTACTTC
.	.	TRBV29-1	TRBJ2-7	CSVEAGYEQYF	TGCAGCGTTGAAGCAGGGTACGAGCAGTACTTC
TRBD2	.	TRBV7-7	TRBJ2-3	CASSLDGRAGDTQYF	TGTGCCAGCAGCTTAGACGGGAGGGCTGGAGATACGCAGTATTTT
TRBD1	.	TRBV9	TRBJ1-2	CASSAGTVNYGYTF	TGTGCCAGCAGCGCCGGGACAGTCAACTATGGCTACACCTTC
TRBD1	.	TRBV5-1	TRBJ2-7	CASRPQTGTYEQYF	TGCGCCAGCCGCCCCCAGACAGGGACCTACGAGCAGTACTTC
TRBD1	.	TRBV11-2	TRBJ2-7	CASSWGQGTYEQYF	TGTGCCAGCAGCTGGGGACAGGGGACCTACGAGCAGTACTTC
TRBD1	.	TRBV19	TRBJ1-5	CASSPPRDRNPNSNQPQHF	TGTGCCAGTAGCCCCCCCCGGGACAGGAATCCCAATAGCAATCAGCCCCAGCATTTT
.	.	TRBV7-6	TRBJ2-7	CASSFAPGAGEQYF	TGTGCCAGCAGCTTTGCCCCAGGGGCGGGCGAGCAGTACTTC
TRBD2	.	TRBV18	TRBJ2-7	CASSPAGGYEQYF	TGTGCCAGCTCACCAGCGGGGGGGTACGAGCAGTACTTC
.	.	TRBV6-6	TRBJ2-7	CASSYSGAGSYEQYF	TGTGCCAGCAGTTACTCGGGGGCGGGCTCCTACGAGCAGTACTTC
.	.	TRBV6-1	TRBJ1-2	CASSEWSYGYTF	TGTGCCAGCAGTGAATGGAGCTATGGCTACACCTTC
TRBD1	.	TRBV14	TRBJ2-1	CASSQDQKGTDNEQFF	TGTGCCAGCAGCCAAGATCAGAAAGGGACAGACAATGAGCAGTTCTTC
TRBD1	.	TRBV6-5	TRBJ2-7	CASSLTGGSSYEQYF	TGTGCCAGCAGCTTAACAGGGGGAAGCTCCTACGAGCAGTACTTC
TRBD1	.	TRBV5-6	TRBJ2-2	CASSLRQGRTGELFF	TGTGCCAGCAGCTTGAGACAGGGCCGGACCGGGGAGCTGTTTTTT
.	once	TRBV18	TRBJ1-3	CASSQQGQLSGNTIYF	TGTGCCAGCTCGCAGCAAGGACAGCTCTCTGGAAACACCATATATTTT